The 3 T cell receptor beta chains in this list originate from one sample, sequenced in a study of OX40 agonist ivuxolimab in advanced cancers. Here immunoSEQ multiplex PCR was the method, and the copy in TCRdb shows in-frame clones only, minus some. The sample has 51,000 or so clones, roughly 78% seen once. The sequencing used CD4+ or CD8+ T cells sorted from blood, collected in a trial of the OX40 agonist ivuxolimab. The receptors originated from an adult with an advanced solid tumor such as melanoma, head and neck, liver or kidney cancer.

This clone was seen a few times. The chain uses TRBV12-5 and TRBJ2-2; 12 nucleotides align to TRBD2. The length of the CDR3 is 16 residues. V lost 0 bases to trimming and J lost 5 bases; unmatched junction nucleotides: 1. The germline V gene encodes CDR1 LGHNT and CDR2 FRNRAP. The CDR3 coding sequence is TGTGCTAGTGGTTTGGTACTAGCGGGAGGAACCGGGGAGCTGTTTTTT. This encodes CASGLVLAGGTGELFF.

The J gene is TRBJ2-1, the V gene TRBV2; 12 nucleotides line up with TRBD2. Germline CDR1 and CDR2: SNHLY and FYNNEI. This CDR3 has 13 residues. Trimming cost V 4 bases and J 15 bases; bases outside gene matches: 7. CDR3 DNA: TGTGCCAGCAGTGGTACTAGCGGGGGGTCCTTGTTCTTC. It encodes CASSGTSGGSLFF.

The chain joins TRBV15 to TRBJ1-2; D remains ambiguous. The V end lost 5 bases, the J end lost 8 bases, and 12 bases lay between the germline ends. Germline-derived CDR1 and CDR2 are LNHNV and YYDKDF (reference sequence). The CDR3 extends over 12 amino acids. The CDR3 sequence is CATSAIYGGYTF. As DNA, the CDR3 is TGTGCCACCAGCGCTATCTACGGGGGCTACACCTTC.